This T cell receptor (beta chain) was recovered during a study of CD8+ T cells in alopecia areata. With 0 bases clipped from V and 10 bases from J, the junction kept 9 bases outside the gene matches. The CDR3 is 15 residues long. Germline CDR1 LGHNA, CDR2 YSLEER. Researchers took lesional scalp punch biopsies and peripheral blood from people who were alopecia areata patients. cDNA reverse transcribed from extracted RNA served as the sequencing template. Assay: immunoSEQ multiplex PCR; the TCRdb copy retains only in-frame clones and omits some. The sample records approximately 58,000 clones, roughly 40% being singletons. The study, taken as a whole, reports: Sequences from scalp samples also cover resident alphabeta T cells of normal skin.

As concerns this clone: As yet, its antigen is unknown.

Sequenced: NKG2D-low CD8+ T cells sorted from blood. This chain links TRBV4-3 with TRBJ1-5, with 7 bases lining up with TRBD1. The TCR was taken from a human donor with alopecia areata. The CDR3 loop is CASSQDEGAGPPQHF. The DNA for the CDR3 is TGCGCCAGCAGCCAAGATGAGGGGGCCGGGCCTCCCCAGCATTTT.